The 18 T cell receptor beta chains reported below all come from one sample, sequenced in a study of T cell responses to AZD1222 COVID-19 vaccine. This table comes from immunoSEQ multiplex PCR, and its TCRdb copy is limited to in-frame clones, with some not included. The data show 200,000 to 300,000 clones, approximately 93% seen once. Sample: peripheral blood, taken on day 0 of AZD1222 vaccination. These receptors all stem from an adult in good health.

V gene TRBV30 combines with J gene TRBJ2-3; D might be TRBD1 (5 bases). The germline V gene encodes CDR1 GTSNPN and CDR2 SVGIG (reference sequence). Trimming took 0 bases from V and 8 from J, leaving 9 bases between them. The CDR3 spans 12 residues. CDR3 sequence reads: CAWSVRRGTQYF. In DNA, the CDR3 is TGTGCCTGGAGTGTACGAAGGGGTACGCAGTATTTT. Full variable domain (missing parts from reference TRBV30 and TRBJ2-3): SQTIHQWPATLVQPVGSPLSLECTVEGTSNPNLYWYRQAAGRGLQLLFYSVGIGQISSEVPQNLSASRPQDRQFILSSKKLLLSDSGFYLCAWSVRRGTQYFGPGTRLTVL.

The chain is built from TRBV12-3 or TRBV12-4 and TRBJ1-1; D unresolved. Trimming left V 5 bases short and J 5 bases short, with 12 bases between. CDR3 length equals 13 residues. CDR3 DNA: TGTGCCAGCAGTCAAAGGGAGGTGACTGAAGCTTTCTTT. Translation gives CASSQREVTEAFF.

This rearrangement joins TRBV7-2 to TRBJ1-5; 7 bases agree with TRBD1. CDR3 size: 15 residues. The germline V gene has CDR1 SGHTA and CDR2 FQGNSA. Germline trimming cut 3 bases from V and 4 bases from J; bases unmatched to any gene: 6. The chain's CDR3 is CASSFTTGRNQPQHF. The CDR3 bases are TGTGCCAGCAGCTTCACGACAGGGAGGAATCAGCCCCAGCATTTT.

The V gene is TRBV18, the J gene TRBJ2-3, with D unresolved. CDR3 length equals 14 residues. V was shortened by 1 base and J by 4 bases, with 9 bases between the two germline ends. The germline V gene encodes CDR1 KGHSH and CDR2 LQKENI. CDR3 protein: CASSPHPPPDTQYF. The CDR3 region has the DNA TGTGCCAGCTCACCACACCCCCCCCCAGATACGCAGTATTTT.

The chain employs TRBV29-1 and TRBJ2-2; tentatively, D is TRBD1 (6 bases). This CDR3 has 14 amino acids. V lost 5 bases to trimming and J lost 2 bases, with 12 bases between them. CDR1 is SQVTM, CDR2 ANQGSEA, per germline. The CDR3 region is CSVSQGINTGELFF. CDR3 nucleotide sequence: TGCAGCGTTAGTCAGGGGATTAACACCGGGGAGCTGTTTTTT.

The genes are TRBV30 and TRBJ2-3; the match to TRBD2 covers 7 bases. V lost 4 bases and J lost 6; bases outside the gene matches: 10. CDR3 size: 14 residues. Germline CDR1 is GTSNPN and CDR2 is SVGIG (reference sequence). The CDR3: CAWMRAVGGDTQYF. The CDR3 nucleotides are TGTGCCTGGATGAGGGCGGTGGGGGGGGATACGCAGTATTTT. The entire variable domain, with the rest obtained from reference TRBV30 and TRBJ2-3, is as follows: SQTIHQWPATLVQPVGSPLSLECTVEGTSNPNLYWYRQAAGRGLQLLFYSVGIGQISSEVPQNLSASRPQDRQFILSSKKLLLSDSGFYLCAWMRAVGGDTQYFGPGTRLTVL.

The CDR3 coding sequence is TGTGCCAGCAGTTTCGGTTACTCTGGAAACACCATATATTTT. Translation: CASSFGYSGNTIYF. The chain is built from TRBV28 and TRBJ1-3; D gene uncertain. The CDR3 length is 14 residues. The V and J ends lost 3 bases and 0 bases respectively, with 6 bases between them. Germline V CDR1 and CDR2: MDHEN, SYDVKM. Based on the CDR3 plus reference TRBV28 and TRBJ1-3, the full variable domain is DVKVTQSSRYLVKRTGEKVFLECVQDMDHENMFWYRQDPGLGLRLIYFSYDVKMKEKGDIPEGYSVSREKKERFSLILESASTNQTSMYLCASSFGYSGNTIYFGEGSWLTVV.

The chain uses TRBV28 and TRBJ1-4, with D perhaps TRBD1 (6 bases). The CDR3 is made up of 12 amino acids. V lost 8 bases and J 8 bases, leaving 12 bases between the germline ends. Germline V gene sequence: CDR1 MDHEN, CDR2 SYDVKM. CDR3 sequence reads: CASSGGTEKLFF. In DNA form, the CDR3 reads TGTGCCAGCTCGGGTGGGACAGAAAAACTGTTTTTT.

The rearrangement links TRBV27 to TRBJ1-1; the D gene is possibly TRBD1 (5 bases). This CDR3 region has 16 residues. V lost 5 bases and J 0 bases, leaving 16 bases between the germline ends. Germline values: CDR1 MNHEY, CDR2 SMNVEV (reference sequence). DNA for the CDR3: TGTGCCAGCAGTCCCAGGGTTAACAGCTTGAACACTGAAGCTTTCTTT. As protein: CASSPRVNSLNTEAFF.

In nucleotides, the CDR3 is TGCGCCAGCAGCCAAGGATTGCCCTCTAACTATGGCTACACCTTC. Amino acid sequence: CASSQGLPSNYGYTF. V and J are TRBV4-3 and TRBJ1-2; D not resolved. The germline CDR1 and CDR2 sequences are LGHNA and YSLEER. The CDR3 is 15 amino acids. The V end lost 1 base, the J end lost 0 bases, and 9 bases lay between the germline ends.

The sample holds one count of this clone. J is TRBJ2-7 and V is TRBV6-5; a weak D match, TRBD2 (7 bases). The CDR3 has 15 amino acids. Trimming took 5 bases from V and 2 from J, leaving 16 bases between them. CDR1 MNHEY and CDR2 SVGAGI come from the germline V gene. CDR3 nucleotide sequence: TGTGCCAGCAGTCCCTCGGGGGGCCTTCCCTACGAGCAGTACTTC. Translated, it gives CASSPSGGLPYEQYF.

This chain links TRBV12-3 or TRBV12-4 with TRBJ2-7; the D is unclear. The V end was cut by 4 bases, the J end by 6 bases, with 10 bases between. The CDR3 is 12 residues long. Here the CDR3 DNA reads TGTGCCAGCAGTTCCCAGCTAGTCGAGCAGTACTTC. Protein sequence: CASSSQLVEQYF.

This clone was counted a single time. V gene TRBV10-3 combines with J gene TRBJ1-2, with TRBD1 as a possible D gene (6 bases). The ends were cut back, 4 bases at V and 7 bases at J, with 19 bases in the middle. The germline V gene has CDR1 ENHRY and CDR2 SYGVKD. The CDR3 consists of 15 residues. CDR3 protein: CAISAGNRAIGGYTF. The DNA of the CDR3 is TGTGCCATCAGTGCGGGAAACAGGGCAATCGGTGGCTACACCTTC.

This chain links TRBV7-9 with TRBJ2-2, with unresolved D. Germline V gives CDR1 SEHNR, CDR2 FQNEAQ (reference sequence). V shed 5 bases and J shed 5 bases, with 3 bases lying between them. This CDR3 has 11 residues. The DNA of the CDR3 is TGTGCCAGCAGCACTACCGGGGAGCTGTTTTTT. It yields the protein CASSTTGELFF.

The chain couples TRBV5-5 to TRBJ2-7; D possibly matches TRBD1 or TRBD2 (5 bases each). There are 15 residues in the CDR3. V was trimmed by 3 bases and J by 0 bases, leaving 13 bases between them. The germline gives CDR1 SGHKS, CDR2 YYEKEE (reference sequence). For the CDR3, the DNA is TGTGCCAGCAGCTCGGGACCTTTGAGCTCCTACGAGCAGTACTTC. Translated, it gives CASSSGPLSSYEQYF. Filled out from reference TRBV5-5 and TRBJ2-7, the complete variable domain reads DAGVTQSPTHLIKTRGQQVTLRCSPISGHKSVSWYQQVLGQGPQFIFQYYEKEERGRGNFPDRFSARQFPNYSSELNVNALLLGDSALYLCASSSGPLSSYEQYFGPGTRLTVT.

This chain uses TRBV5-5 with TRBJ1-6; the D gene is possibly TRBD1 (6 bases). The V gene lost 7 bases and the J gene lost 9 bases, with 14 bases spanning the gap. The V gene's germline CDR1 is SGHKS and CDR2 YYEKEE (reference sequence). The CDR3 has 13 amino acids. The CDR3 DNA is TGTGCCAGCGCCCCTACAGGGAGTTCACCCCTCCACTTT. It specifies CASAPTGSSPLHF.

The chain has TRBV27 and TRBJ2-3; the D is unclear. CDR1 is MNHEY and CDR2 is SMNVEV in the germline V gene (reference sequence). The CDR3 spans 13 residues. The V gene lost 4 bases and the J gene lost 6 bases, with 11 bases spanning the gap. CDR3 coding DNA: TGTGCCAGCAGTTCTCGAACTGGGGATACGCAGTATTTT. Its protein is CASSSRTGDTQYF.

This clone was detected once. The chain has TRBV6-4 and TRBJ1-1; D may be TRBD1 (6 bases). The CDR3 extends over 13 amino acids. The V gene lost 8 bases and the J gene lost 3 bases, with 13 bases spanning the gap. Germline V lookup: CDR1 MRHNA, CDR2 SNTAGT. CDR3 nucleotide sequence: TGTGCCAGCGCGGAGGACAGCTACACTGAAGCTTTCTTT. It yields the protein CASAEDSYTEAFF.